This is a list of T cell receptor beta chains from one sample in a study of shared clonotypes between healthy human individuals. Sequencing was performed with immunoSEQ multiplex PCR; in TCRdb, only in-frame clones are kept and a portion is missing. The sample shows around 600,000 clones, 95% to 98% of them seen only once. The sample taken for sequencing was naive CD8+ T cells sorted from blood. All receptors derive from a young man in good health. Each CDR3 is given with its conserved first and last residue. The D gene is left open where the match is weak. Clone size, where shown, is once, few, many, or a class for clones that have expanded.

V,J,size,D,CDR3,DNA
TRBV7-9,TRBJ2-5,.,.,CASSWVQDKETQYF,TGTGCCAGCAGCTGGGTACAGGATAAAGAGACCCAGTACTTC
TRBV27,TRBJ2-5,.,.,CASSSYQGYQETQYF,TGTGCCAGCAGTTCCTATCAGGGCTACCAAGAGACCCAGTACTTC
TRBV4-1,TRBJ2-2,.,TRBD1,CASSQGFGIRPGQGETGELFF,TGCGCCAGCAGCCAAGGATTTGGAATTCGACCGGGACAGGGAGAAACCGGGGAGCTGTTTTTT
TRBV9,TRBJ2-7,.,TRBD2,CASGGAYEQYF,TGTGCCAGCGGGGGGGCCTACGAGCAGTACTTC
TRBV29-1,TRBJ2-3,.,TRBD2,CSVPLAEHLYPDTQYF,TGCAGCGTTCCCCTAGCGGAGCACCTATACCCAGATACGCAGTATTTT
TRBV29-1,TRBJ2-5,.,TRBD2,CSAGGGLAGIRGETQYF,TGCAGCGCCGGAGGGGGACTAGCGGGTATACGAGGAGAGACCCAGTACTTC
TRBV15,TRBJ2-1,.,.,CATSSTMDSYNEQFF,TGTGCCACCAGCAGTACGATGGACTCCTACAATGAGCAGTTCTTC
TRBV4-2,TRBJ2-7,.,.,CASSQVALTYEQYF,TGTGCCAGCAGCCAAGTTGCCCTGACCTACGAGCAGTACTTC
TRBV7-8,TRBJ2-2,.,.,CASSLTTPWNTGELFF,TGTGCCAGCAGCTTGACTACTCCTTGGAACACCGGGGAGCTGTTTTTT
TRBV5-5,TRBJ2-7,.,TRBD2,CASSSSGGPYEQYF,TGTGCCAGCAGCTCCAGCGGGGGGCCCTACGAGCAGTACTTC
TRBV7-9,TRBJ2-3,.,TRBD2,CASSPRTSGSTDTQYF,TGTGCCAGCAGCCCCCGGACTAGCGGAAGCACAGATACGCAGTATTTT
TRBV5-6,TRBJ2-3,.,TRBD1,CASSSTGSTDTQYF,TGTGCCAGCAGCTCGACAGGGAGCACAGATACGCAGTATTTT
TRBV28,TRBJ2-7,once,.,CASSFIWAGATYEQYF,TGTGCCAGCAGTTTCATTTGGGCAGGGGCGACCTACGAGCAGTACTTC
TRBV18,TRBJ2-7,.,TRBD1,CASSPRGTGVDYEQYF,TGTGCCAGCTCACCCCGAGGGACAGGGGTCGACTACGAGCAGTACTTC
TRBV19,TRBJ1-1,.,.,CASSPAPEAFF,TGTGCCAGTAGTCCTGCCCCTGAAGCTTTCTTT
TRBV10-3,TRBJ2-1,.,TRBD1,CAISDGQGLSYNEQFF,TGTGCCATCAGTGATGGACAGGGCCTCTCCTACAATGAGCAGTTCTTC
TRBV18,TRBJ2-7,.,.,CASSLSYEQYF,TGTGCCAGCTCACTCTCCTACGAGCAGTACTTC
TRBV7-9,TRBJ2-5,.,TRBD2,CASSLILAGGLETQYF,TGTGCCAGCAGCTTAATACTAGCGGGAGGGTTAGAGACCCAGTACTTC
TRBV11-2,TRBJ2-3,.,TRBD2,CASSLTSGRRTDTQYF,TGTGCCAGCAGCTTGACTAGCGGGAGACGCACAGATACGCAGTATTTT
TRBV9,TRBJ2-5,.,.,CASSVGARQETQYF,TGTGCCAGCAGCGTAGGGGCCCGACAAGAGACCCAGTACTTC
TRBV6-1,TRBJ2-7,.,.,CASSEAGWEQYF,TGTGCCAGCAGTGAAGCAGGGTGGGAGCAGTACTTC
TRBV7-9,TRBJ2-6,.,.,CASRKLVSYSGANVLTF,TGTGCCAGCAGAAAACTAGTTTCATACTCTGGGGCCAACGTCCTGACTTTC